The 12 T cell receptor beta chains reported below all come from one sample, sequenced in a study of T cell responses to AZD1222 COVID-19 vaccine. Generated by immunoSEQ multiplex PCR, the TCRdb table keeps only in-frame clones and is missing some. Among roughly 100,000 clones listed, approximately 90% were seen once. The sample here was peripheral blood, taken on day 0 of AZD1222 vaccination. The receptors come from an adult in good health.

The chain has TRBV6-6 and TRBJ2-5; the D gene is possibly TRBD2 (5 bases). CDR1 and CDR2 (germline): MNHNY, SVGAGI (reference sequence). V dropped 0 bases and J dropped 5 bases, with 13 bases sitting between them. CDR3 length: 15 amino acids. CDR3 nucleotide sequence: TGTGCCAGCAGTTACTCCTGGCGGAGGTGGGAGACCCAGTACTTC. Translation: CASSYSWRRWETQYF.

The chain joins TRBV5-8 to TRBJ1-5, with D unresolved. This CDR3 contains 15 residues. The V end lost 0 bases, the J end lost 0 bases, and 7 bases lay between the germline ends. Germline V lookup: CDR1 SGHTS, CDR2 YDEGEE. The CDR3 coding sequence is TGTGCCAGCAGCTTGGGGCTTGATAGCAATCAGCCCCAGCATTTT. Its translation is CASSLGLDSNQPQHF.

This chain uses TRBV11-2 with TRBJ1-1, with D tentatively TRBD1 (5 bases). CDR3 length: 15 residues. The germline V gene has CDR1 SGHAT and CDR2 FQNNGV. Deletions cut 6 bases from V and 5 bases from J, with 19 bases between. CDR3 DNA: TGTGCCAGCAGGTCTGCGGAGGCAGGGAAGACTGAAGCTTTCTTT. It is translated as CASRSAEAGKTEAFF.

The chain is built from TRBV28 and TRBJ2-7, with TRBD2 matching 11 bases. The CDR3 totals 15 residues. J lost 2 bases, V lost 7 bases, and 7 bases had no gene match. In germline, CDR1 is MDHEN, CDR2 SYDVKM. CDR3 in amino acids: CASIGGTSGAYEQYF. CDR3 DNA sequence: TGTGCCAGCATCGGGGGGACTAGCGGAGCCTACGAGCAGTACTTC. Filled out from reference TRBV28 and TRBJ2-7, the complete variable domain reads DVKVTQSSRYLVKRTGEKVFLECVQDMDHENMFWYRQDPGLGLRLIYFSYDVKMKEKGDIPEGYSVSREKKERFSLILESASTNQTSMYLCASIGGTSGAYEQYFGPGTRLTVT.

For the CDR3, the DNA is TGCAGCTTTAGCGGGAGTCAAGAGACCCAGTACTTC. It encodes CSFSGSQETQYF. V gene TRBV29-1 combines with J gene TRBJ2-5; 9 bases are a match to TRBD2. CDR3 size: 12 residues. J lost 2 bases, V lost 8 bases, and 3 bases had no gene match. CDR1 and CDR2 (germline): SQVTM, ANQGSEA.

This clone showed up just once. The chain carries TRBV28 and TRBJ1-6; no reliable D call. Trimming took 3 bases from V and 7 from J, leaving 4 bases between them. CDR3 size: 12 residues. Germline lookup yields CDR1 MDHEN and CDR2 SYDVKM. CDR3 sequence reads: CASSFVNSPLHF. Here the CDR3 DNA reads TGTGCCAGCAGTTTCGTGAATTCACCCCTCCACTTT.

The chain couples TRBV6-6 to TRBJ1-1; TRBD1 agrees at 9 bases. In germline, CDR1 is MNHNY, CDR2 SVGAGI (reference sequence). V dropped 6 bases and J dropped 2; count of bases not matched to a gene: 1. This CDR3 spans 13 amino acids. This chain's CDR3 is CASRQGANTEAFF. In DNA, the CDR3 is TGTGCCAGCAGACAGGGGGCCAACACTGAAGCTTTCTTT.

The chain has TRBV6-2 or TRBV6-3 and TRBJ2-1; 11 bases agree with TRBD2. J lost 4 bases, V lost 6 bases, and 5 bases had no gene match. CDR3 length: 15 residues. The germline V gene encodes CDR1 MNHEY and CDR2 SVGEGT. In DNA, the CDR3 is TGTGCCAGCAGCACCGGGACTAGCGGATACAATGAGCAGTTCTTC. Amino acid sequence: CASSTGTSGYNEQFF.

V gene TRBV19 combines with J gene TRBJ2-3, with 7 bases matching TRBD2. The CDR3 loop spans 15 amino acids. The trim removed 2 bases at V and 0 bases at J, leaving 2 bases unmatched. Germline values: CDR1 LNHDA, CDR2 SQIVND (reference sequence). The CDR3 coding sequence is TGTGCCAGTAGTATACTAGCGGCTAGCACAGATACGCAGTATTTT. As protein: CASSILAASTDTQYF.

This CDR3 reads CASHRGGRVNEQFF. CDR3 nucleotide sequence: TGTGCCAGCCATAGGGGGGGCCGGGTCAATGAGCAGTTCTTC. J is TRBJ2-1 and V is TRBV19, with D perhaps matching TRBD2 (7 bases). The CDR3 spans 14 residues. Trimming shortened V by 9 bases and J by 6 bases, and 18 bases separated the two germline ends. Germline V gene sequence: CDR1 LNHDA, CDR2 SQIVND (reference sequence).

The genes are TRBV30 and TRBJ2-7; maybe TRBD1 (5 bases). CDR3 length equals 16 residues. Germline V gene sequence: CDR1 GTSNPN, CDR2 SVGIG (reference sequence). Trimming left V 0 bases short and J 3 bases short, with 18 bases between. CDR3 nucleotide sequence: TGTGCCTGGAGTGTAAAAAAGGGCAGGGTCAGCTACGAGCAGTACTTC. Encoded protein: CAWSVKKGRVSYEQYF.

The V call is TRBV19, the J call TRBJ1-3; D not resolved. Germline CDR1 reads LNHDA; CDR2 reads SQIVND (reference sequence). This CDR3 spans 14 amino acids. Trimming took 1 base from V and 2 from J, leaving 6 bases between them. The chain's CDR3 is CASSIVGAGNTIYF. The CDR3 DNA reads TGTGCCAGTAGTATAGTCGGAGCTGGAAACACCATATATTTT.